The TCR beta chain described here comes from a study of T cells in Graves' hyperthyroidism and ophthalmopathy. Amplification targeted TCR beta CDR3 regions from RNA transcripts. HTBI primers were employed in a first-round RT-PCR of the TCR CDR3. TCRdb ran MiXCR on the multiplex PCR reads and lists one entry per CDR3 protein. The table shows around 690,000 distinct CDR3 sequences, with 17% occurring only once. The CDR3 is made up of 15 amino acids. V was clipped by 6 bases and J by 2 bases; unmatched bases: 7. Diagnoses were made from clinical symptoms, serum measures (thyroxine and TRAb), thyroid ultrasound and orbital computed tomography. This clonotype occurred many times.

The sample taken for sequencing was blood. This TCR came from a man aged 45-65 years with Graves' hyperthyroidism. The chain employs TRBV12-3 or TRBV12-4 and TRBJ2-1, with 7 bases fitting TRBD1. The CDR3 here is CASSPGQPTYNEQFF. CDR3 sequence (DNA): TGTGCCAGCAGCCCGGGACAGCCGACCTACAATGAGCAGTTCTTC.